The 28 T cell receptor beta chains below all came from one sample that was sequenced in a study of beta chain features in type 1 diabetes. Investigators reverse transcribed all isolated RNA, so they sequenced expressed TCRB transcripts. Sequencing used immunoSEQ multiplex PCR; TCRdb keeps in-frame clones, though not all of them. The profile covers about 340,000 clones, with 6.5% to 10% appearing a single time and around 0.44% taken by the ten largest. What was sequenced was central memory CD4+ T cells from blood. The receptors were gathered from a woman between 18 and 30 years old in good health.

This clone came up a few times. J is TRBJ2-7 and V is TRBV14, with TRBD1 matching over 9 bases. The J segment lost 9 bases and the V segment lost 4 bases, leaving 13 bases of the junction unmatched. CDR3 size: 15 residues. The germline V gene has CDR1 SGHDN and CDR2 FVKESK. The CDR3 protein is CASSLTGTGKQGQYF. CDR3 nucleotide sequence: TGTGCCAGCAGCCTAACCGGGACAGGGAAACAAGGGCAGTACTTC.

This clone came up a few times. Different DNA sequences within this sample yield the same CDR3. The chain combines TRBV5-6 with TRBJ2-7; possibly TRBD1 for D (5 bases). V lost 4 bases, J lost 2 bases, and 13 bases lay in between. The CDR3 has 14 amino acids. Looked up from germline, CDR1 is SGHDT and CDR2 is YYEEEE. In nucleotides, the CDR3 is TGTGCCAGCAGCCCGCGACAGAGAACCTACGAGCAGTACTTC. Its protein product is CASSPRQRTYEQYF.

This clone came up many times. The chain uses TRBV4-2 and TRBJ2-1; D unclear. In germline, CDR1 is LGHNA, CDR2 YNFKEQ. The CDR3 has 13 amino acids. V lost 4 bases and J 6 bases, leaving 10 bases between the germline ends. Written as DNA, the CDR3 is TGTGCCAGCAGCCCGACCGTATCCAATGAGCAGTTCTTC. It yields the protein CASSPTVSNEQFF.

This clone was seen at least ten times. The rearrangement links TRBV28 to TRBJ2-7, with D unresolved. Trimming cost V 1 base and J 4 bases, with 11 bases left between them. Germline CDR1 MDHEN, CDR2 SYDVKM. This CDR3 region has 14 residues. DNA for the CDR3: TGTGCCAGCAGTTTATTGCGCAGAACTTACGAGCAGTACTTC. It is translated as CASSLLRRTYEQYF.

The chain combines TRBV11-2 with TRBJ2-1; TRBD1 might be the D (5 bases). Trimming took 5 bases from V and 5 from J, leaving 16 bases between them. The CDR3 extends over 15 amino acids. The germline V gene encodes CDR1 SGHAT and CDR2 FQNNGV. CDR3 nucleotide sequence: TGTGCCAGCAGCCCGCTAAGGGGTAGGGACAATGAGCAGTTCTTC. As protein: CASSPLRGRDNEQFF.

The chain has TRBV11-3 and TRBJ2-5; D may be TRBD1 (5 bases). The length of the CDR3 is 15 residues. Deletions cut 1 base from V and 4 bases from J, with 13 bases between. CDR1 is SGHNT, CDR2 YENEEA, per germline. The CDR3 region has the DNA TGTGCCAGCAGCTTAGGTCTGCAGGGAAGAGAGACCCAGTACTTC. It yields the protein CASSLGLQGRETQYF. Together with reference TRBV11-3 and TRBJ2-5, the CDR3 gives the full variable domain: EAGVVQSPRYKIIEKKQPVAFWCNPISGHNTLYWYLQNLGQGPELLIRYENEEAVDDSQLPKDRFSAERLKGVDSTLKIQPAELGDSAVYLCASSLGLQGRETQYFGPGTRLLVL.

This chain connects TRBV7-3 to TRBJ2-3; 7 nucleotides line up with TRBD2. This CDR3 is 14 amino acids long. From germline, CDR1 is SGHTA and CDR2 FQGTGA. V dropped 4 bases and J dropped 6; count of bases not matched to a gene: 7. In DNA, the CDR3 is TGTGCCAGCAGCTCCCTAGCGGCAGGGGATACGCAGTATTTT. Encoded protein: CASSSLAAGDTQYF.

This clone was counted a few times. The chain links TRBV20-1 to TRBJ2-7; D is uncertain. The germline V and J ends were trimmed by 6 bases and 7 bases, with 13 bases remaining between them. This CDR3 has 11 residues. Germline V gives CDR1 DFQATT, CDR2 SNEGSKA (reference sequence). CDR3 nucleotide sequence: TGCAGTGCCCCTACGTACAGAGAGCAGTACTTC. This translates into CSAPTYREQYF.

The chain has TRBV11-3 and TRBJ2-5; no reliable D call. Deletions cut 5 bases from V and 4 bases from J, with 11 bases between. The CDR3 contains 13 residues. The germline gives CDR1 SGHNT, CDR2 YENEEA. The CDR3 region is CASSRGVLETQYF. CDR3 coding DNA: TGTGCCAGCAGCCGTGGGGTTTTAGAGACCCAGTACTTC.

This clone was observed a few times. The same CDR3 is also encoded by other DNA sequences in this sample. The chain recombines TRBV2 with TRBJ2-3; D gene unclear. V was clipped by 4 bases and J by 1 base, with 6 bases between them. There are 13 residues in the CDR3. Germline-derived CDR1 and CDR2 are SNHLY and FYNNEI. CDR3 sequence: CASSGQGTDTQYF. In DNA, the CDR3 is TGTGCCAGCAGTGGCCAGGGCACAGATACGCAGTATTTT.

CDR3 residues: CASSFDRGSYNEQFF. CDR3 coding DNA: TGTGCCAGCAGCTTCGATAGGGGCTCCTACAATGAGCAGTTCTTC. The chain employs TRBV5-8 and TRBJ2-1, with a possible D match to TRBD1 (5 bases). Germline V gene data show CDR1 as SGHTS and CDR2 as YDEGEE. Trimming took off 2 bases at V and 0 bases at J, with 9 bases between the two ends. This CDR3 contains 15 residues. The full variable domain, rest sourced from reference TRBV5-8 and TRBJ2-1, is EAGVTQSPTHLIKTRGQQATLRCSPISGHTSVYWYQQALGLGLQFLLWYDEGEERNRGNFPPRFSGRQFPNYSSELNVNALELEDSALYLCASSFDRGSYNEQFFGPGTRLTVL.

The sample holds a few counts of this clone. This chain uses TRBV9 with TRBJ1-2; 9 positions agree with TRBD1. J was trimmed by 8 bases and V by 0 bases; bases with no gene match: 8. Germline CDR1 and CDR2: SGDLS and YYNGEE. CDR3 size: 15 residues. The CDR3 nucleotides are TGTGCCAGCAGCGTAGACCCGGGACAGGGAAGAGGCTACACCTTC. It specifies CASSVDPGQGRGYTF.

CDR3 loop: CASRGTSGIRNEQFF. CDR3 nucleotide sequence: TGTGCCAGCAGAGGGACTAGCGGGATCCGGAATGAGCAGTTCTTC. The rearrangement links TRBV9 to TRBJ2-1, with TRBD2 matching over 13 bases. J was trimmed by 7 bases and V by 5 bases; bases with no gene match: 6. From germline, CDR1 is SGDLS and CDR2 YYNGEE. The CDR3 runs to 15 residues.

The DNA of the CDR3 is TGTGCCAGCAGCTTAGAACCGGCCCGCTCCTACAATGAGCAGTTCTTC. Protein sequence: CASSLEPARSYNEQFF. This chain joins TRBV7-2 and TRBJ2-1, with D unresolved. V lost 1 base, J lost 0 bases, and 10 bases lay in between. From germline, CDR1 is SGHTA and CDR2 FQGNSA. The CDR3 totals 16 residues.

The V call is TRBV2, the J call TRBJ2-2; D perhaps matches TRBD2 (5 bases). The CDR3 consists of 15 residues. Trimming shortened V by 4 bases and J by 1 base, and 10 bases separated the two germline ends. CDR1 is SNHLY and CDR2 is FYNNEI in the germline V gene. The CDR3 protein is CASSVRELNTGELFF. The CDR3 coding sequence is TGTGCCAGCAGTGTAAGGGAGTTGAACACCGGGGAGCTGTTTTTT.

The chain links TRBV7-3 to TRBJ2-3, with 7 bases matching TRBD2. The CDR3 covers 16 residues. Germline-derived CDR1 and CDR2 are SGHTA and FQGTGA. The V segment lost 0 bases and the J segment 0 bases; nucleotides outside the gene matches: 3. The CDR3 sequence is CASSLTLSGSTDTQYF. CDR3 DNA: TGTGCCAGCAGCTTAACACTTAGCGGGAGCACAGATACGCAGTATTTT.

The V call is TRBV6-5, the J call TRBJ2-3, with D maybe TRBD2 (6 bases). Germline CDR1 is MNHEY and CDR2 is SVGAGI. The V end lost 6 bases, the J end lost 1 base, and 14 bases lay between the germline ends. The CDR3 runs to 15 residues. CDR3 in DNA: TGTGCCAGCAGCCCCGGGACTCGCCGCACAGATACGCAGTATTTT. It translates to CASSPGTRRTDTQYF.

This chain links TRBV5-6 with TRBJ2-1; D is unclear. Germline values: CDR1 SGHDT, CDR2 YYEEEE. The ends were cut back, 0 bases at V and 7 bases at J, with 11 bases in the middle. The CDR3 has 14 residues. The CDR3 nucleotides are TGTGCCAGCAGCTTGGTGCCCAATTTGAATGAGCAGTTCTTC. Protein sequence: CASSLVPNLNEQFF. The variable domain in full, completed from reference TRBV5-6 and TRBJ2-1, reads DAGVTQSPTHLIKTRGQQVTLRCSPKSGHDTVSWYQQALGQGPQFIFQYYEEEERQRGNFPDRFSGHQFPNYSSELNVNALLLGDSALYLCASSLVPNLNEQFFGPGTRLTVL.

For the CDR3, the DNA is TGCGCCAGCAGCTTGGAAAGGGGTCCCAAACGCGAAGCTTTCTTT. Translation gives CASSLERGPKREAFF. The genes are TRBV5-1 and TRBJ1-1, with D perhaps matching TRBD1 (5 bases). The germline V gene has CDR1 SGHRS and CDR2 YFSETQ. The CDR3 is 15 residues long. Deletions cut 0 bases from V and 8 bases from J, with 17 bases between.

With regard to this clone: Other DNA sequences in the same sample also yield this CDR3. The chain has TRBV9 and TRBJ2-3, with 15 nucleotides matching TRBD2. The germline V gene encodes CDR1 SGDLS and CDR2 YYNGEE. The length of the CDR3 is 17 residues. V shed 0 bases, J shed 4 bases, and the junction held 3 bases outside the gene matches. CDR3 protein: CASSVGTSGRAADTQYF. As DNA, the CDR3 is TGTGCCAGCAGCGTAGGGACTAGCGGGAGGGCTGCAGATACGCAGTATTTT.

The chain recombines TRBV7-9 with TRBJ2-3; D tentatively fits TRBD1 or TRBD2 (5 bases each). Trimming pared 5 bases from V and 2 bases from J, leaving 14 bases between. Germline assignment: CDR1 SEHNR and CDR2 FQNEAQ (reference sequence). This CDR3 is 15 amino acids long. The CDR3 sequence: CASSRMRGNTDTQYF. CDR3 sequence (DNA): TGTGCCAGCAGCCGCATGAGGGGTAACACAGATACGCAGTATTTT.

This clone was observed a handful of times. The CDR3 sequence: CASSPRQGKETQYF. The CDR3 region has the DNA TGTGCCAGCAGCCCGCGACAGGGGAAAGAGACCCAGTACTTC. The chain links TRBV13 to TRBJ2-5; 8 nucleotides agree with TRBD1. The germline V gene has CDR1 PRHDT and CDR2 FYEKMQ (reference sequence). The CDR3 consists of 14 residues. J lost 3 bases, V lost 5 bases, and 5 bases had no gene match. Based on the CDR3 plus reference TRBV13 and TRBJ2-5, the full variable domain is AAGVIQSPRHLIKEKRETATLKCYPIPRHDTVYWYQQGPGQDPQFLISFYEKMQSDKGSIPDRFSAQQFSDYHSELNMSSLELGDSALYFCASSPRQGKETQYFGPGTRLLVL.

The sample holds many counts of this clone. The chain links TRBV11-2 to TRBJ1-1; 8 bases match TRBD1. V lost 0 bases to trimming and J lost 5 bases; unmatched junction nucleotides: 5. Germline V gene lookup returns CDR1 SGHAT and CDR2 FQNNGV. There are 15 residues in the CDR3. The CDR3 region is CASSLDSGGFTEAFF. The CDR3 DNA is TGTGCCAGCAGCTTAGATTCAGGGGGCTTTACTGAAGCTTTCTTT.

To note about this clone: The junction differs from germline at one of its ends, possibly a read error. The J gene is TRBJ1-3, the V gene TRBV6-5; a possible D gene is TRBD1 (5 bases). CDR3 size: 12 residues. Germline V lookup: CDR1 MNHEY, CDR2 SVGAGI. The CDR3 DNA reads as TGTGCCATCAGTGACAGAGGAAACACCATATATTTT. Residues: CAISDRGNTIYF.

Many counts were recorded for this clone. The CDR3 loop is CASSWGQGRGNTIYF. The CDR3 region has the DNA TGTGCCAGCAGCTGGGGGCAGGGAAGAGGAAACACCATATATTTT. This sequence joins TRBV5-6 and TRBJ1-3; D perhaps matches TRBD1 (6 bases). Looked up from germline, CDR1 is SGHDT and CDR2 is YYEEEE. V lost 3 bases to trimming and J lost 4 bases, with 14 bases between them. There are 15 residues in the CDR3.

This clone was counted between two and nine times. One end of the junction varies from germline; a read error may be responsible. The chain couples TRBV4-3 to TRBJ2-3; 7 bases are shared with TRBD2. Germline V gives CDR1 LGHNA, CDR2 YSLEER. This CDR3 is built from 11 residues. CDR3 amino acids: CASSGAGEPLF. The CDR3 nucleotides read TGCGCCAGCAGCGGGGCGGGAGAACCCCTTTTT.

This chain connects TRBV7-2 to TRBJ2-1; TRBD2 aligns across 7 bases. CDR1 and CDR2 from the germline V gene are SGHTA and FQGNSA. With 0 bases clipped from V and 8 bases from J, the junction kept 10 bases outside the gene matches. CDR3 length: 16 residues. The DNA of the CDR3 is TGTGCCAGCAGCTTAGCCGGGGAGGGCCGAGGAGATGAGCAGTTCTTC. Protein product: CASSLAGEGRGDEQFF.

There are many counts of this clone. The chain links TRBV5-1 to TRBJ2-6, with 7 bases lining up with TRBD1. Germline V gene lookup returns CDR1 SGHRS and CDR2 YFSETQ. The CDR3 has 16 residues. Trimming removed 0 bases from V and 0 bases from J; junction bases left unmatched: 0. This CDR3 is CASSLGDSSGANVLTF. DNA for the CDR3: TGCGCCAGCAGCTTGGGGGACAGCTCTGGGGCCAACGTCCTGACTTTC.